The 9 T cell receptor beta chains given below trace back to one sample, sequenced in a study of CD8 T cells in Susac syndrome. RNA in amounts of roughly 0.5 to 1 ug was reverse transcribed with random hexamers. Using its own MiXCR run on the immunoSEQ multiplex PCR reads, TCRdb lists one record per CDR3 protein. The sample consists of some 110,000 distinct CDR3 sequences, more than 80% of them appearing once. Material: CD8+ T cells from PBMCs. All receptors derive from a human donor with multiple sclerosis.

The rearrangement uses TRBV5-1 and TRBJ2-1, with 11 bases aligning to TRBD2. Germline V gene sequence: CDR1 SGHRS, CDR2 YFSETQ. V lost 7 bases to trimming and J lost 5 bases; unmatched junction nucleotides: 14. The CDR3 consists of 17 residues. The CDR3 DNA sequence: TGCGCCAGCGAGGCTAGCGGGAGGCTTCCCCCCAACAATGAGCAGTTCTTC. This translates into CASEASGRLPPNNEQFF.

J is TRBJ2-3 and V is TRBV15; no clear D gene. Germline values: CDR1 LNHNV, CDR2 YYDKDF (reference sequence). The CDR3 contains 17 residues. The V end was cut by 0 bases, the J end by 2 bases, with 15 bases between. CDR3 coding DNA: TGTGCCACCAGCAGAGAGCAAGGCCTAACCTCCACAGATACGCAGTATTTT. Translating it yields CATSREQGLTSTDTQYF. Full variable domain (remainder filled in from reference TRBV15 and TRBJ2-3): DAMVIQNPRYQVTQFGKPVTLSCSQTLNHNVMYWYQQKSSQAPKLLFHYYDKDFNNEADTPDNFQSRRPNTSFCFLDIRSPGLGDTAMYLCATSREQGLTSTDTQYFGPGTRLTVL.

The chain couples TRBV27 to TRBJ1-1; D is ambiguous. With 2 bases removed from V and 1 base from J, the gap between germline ends came to 8 bases. The CDR3 is made up of 14 amino acids. Germline assignment: CDR1 MNHEY and CDR2 SMNVEV (reference sequence). In DNA, the CDR3 is TGTGCCAGCAGTTTAGCCCTGAAGAACACTGAAGCTTTCTTT. Translating it yields CASSLALKNTEAFF.

Written as DNA, the CDR3 is TGTGCCAGCAGTGAATGGGAGACCCAGTACTTC. As protein: CASSEWETQYF. V gene TRBV6-1 combines with J gene TRBJ2-5; D is ambiguous. Germline V gene data show CDR1 as MNHNS and CDR2 as SASEGT. V was shortened by 2 bases and J by 5 bases, with 3 bases between the two germline ends. There are 11 residues in the CDR3.

V usage is TRBV6-2 or TRBV6-3 and J usage is TRBJ2-7; D perhaps matches TRBD2 (6 bases). The CDR3 contains 13 residues. CDR1 and CDR2 from the germline V gene are MNHEY and SVGEGT. Between the trimmed V and J ends, which lost 2 bases and 5 bases, there was a span of 10 bases. The CDR3 coding sequence is TGTGCCAGCAGTTACGGCGGGACCCACGAGCAGTACGTC. Protein: CASSYGGTHEQYV.

V usage is TRBV7-6 and J usage is TRBJ2-5; maybe TRBD2 (5 bases). Trimming removed 1 base at V and 5 bases at J, with 8 bases between. Germline V gene data show CDR1 as SGHVS and CDR2 as FNYEAQ. The CDR3 covers 13 residues. The CDR3 nucleotides are TGTGCCAGCAGCTTAGAACTAGTGGAGACCCAGTACTTC. Its protein is CASSLELVETQYF.

The chain employs TRBV23-1 and TRBJ2-3; D unresolved. TRBV23-1 is an ORF, and what it does is uncertain. This CDR3 is 13 amino acids long. Trimming stripped 1 base from V and 2 bases from J, with 4 bases between. In nucleotides, the CDR3 is TGCGCCAGCAGTCAATTCCACACAGATACGCAGTATTTT. Amino acid sequence: CASSQFHTDTQYF.

The chain employs TRBV7-2 and TRBJ1-5; D gene unclear. CDR1 SGHTA and CDR2 FQGNSA come from the germline V gene. The CDR3 length is 15 residues. V lost 6 bases to trimming and J lost 4 bases, with 16 bases between them. CDR3 amino acids: CASSLGIGWNQPQHF. The CDR3 DNA reads TGTGCCAGCAGTTTGGGGATAGGCTGGAATCAGCCCCAGCATTTT.

The chain combines TRBV12-3 or TRBV12-4 with TRBJ2-1; TRBD1 or TRBD2 may be the D gene (5 bases each). V was pared by 3 bases and J by 8 bases, with 14 bases between. CDR3 size: 14 residues. CDR3 nucleotides: TGTGCCAGCAGTTTCTCTCCGGGACCCGATGAGCAGTTCTTC. Translation: CASSFSPGPDEQFF.